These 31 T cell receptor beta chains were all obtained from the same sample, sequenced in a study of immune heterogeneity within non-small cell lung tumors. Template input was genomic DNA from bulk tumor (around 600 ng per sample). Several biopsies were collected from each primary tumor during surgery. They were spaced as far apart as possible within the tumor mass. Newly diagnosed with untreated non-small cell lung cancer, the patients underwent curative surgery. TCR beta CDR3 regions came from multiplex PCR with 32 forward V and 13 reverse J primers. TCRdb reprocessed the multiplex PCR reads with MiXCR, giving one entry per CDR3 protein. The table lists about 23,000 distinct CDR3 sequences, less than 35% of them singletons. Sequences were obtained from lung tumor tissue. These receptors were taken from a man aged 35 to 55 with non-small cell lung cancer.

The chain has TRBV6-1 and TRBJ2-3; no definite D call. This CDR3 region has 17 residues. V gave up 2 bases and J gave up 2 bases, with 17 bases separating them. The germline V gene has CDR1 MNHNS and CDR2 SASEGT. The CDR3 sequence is CASSEMYASSSTDTQYF. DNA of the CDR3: TGTGCCAGCAGTGAAATGTACGCGTCGTCTTCCACAGATACGCAGTATTTT.

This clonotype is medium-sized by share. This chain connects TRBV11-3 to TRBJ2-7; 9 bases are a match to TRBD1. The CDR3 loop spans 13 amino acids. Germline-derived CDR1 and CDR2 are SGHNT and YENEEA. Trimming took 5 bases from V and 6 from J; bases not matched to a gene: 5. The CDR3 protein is CASSLQGAVEQYF. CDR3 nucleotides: TGTGCCAGCAGCCTACAGGGGGCGGTCGAGCAGTACTTC.

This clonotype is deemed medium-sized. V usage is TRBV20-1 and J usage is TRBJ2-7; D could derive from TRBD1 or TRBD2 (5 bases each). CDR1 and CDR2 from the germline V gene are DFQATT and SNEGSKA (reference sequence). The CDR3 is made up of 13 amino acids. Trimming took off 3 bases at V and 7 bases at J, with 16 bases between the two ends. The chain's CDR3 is CSASGLPEGEQYF. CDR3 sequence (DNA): TGCAGTGCTAGTGGCCTACCCGAGGGGGAGCAGTACTTC.

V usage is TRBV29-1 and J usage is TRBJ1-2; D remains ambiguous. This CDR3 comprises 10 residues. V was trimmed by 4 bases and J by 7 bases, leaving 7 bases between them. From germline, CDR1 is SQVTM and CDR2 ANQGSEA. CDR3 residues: CSVGDIGYTF. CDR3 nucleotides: TGCAGCGTTGGCGACATTGGCTACACCTTC. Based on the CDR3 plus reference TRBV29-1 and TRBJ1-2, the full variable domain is SAVISQKPSRDICQRGTSLTIQCQVDSQVTMMFWYRQQPGQSLTLIATANQGSEATYESGFVIDKFPISRPNLTFSTLTVSNMSPEDSSIYLCSVGDIGYTFGSGTRLTVV.

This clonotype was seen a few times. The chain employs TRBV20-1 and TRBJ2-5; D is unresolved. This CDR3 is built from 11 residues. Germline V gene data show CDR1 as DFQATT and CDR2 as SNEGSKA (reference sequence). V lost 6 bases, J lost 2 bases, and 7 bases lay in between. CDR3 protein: CSAPIQETQYF. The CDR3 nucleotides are TGCAGTGCGCCCATACAAGAGACCCAGTACTTC.

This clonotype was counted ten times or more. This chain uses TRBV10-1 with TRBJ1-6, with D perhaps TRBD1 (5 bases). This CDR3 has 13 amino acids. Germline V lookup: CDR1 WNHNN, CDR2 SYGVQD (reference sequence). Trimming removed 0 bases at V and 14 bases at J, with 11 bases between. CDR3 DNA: TGCGCCAGCAGTGAGTCAGGGGCAGAGACCCTCCACTTT. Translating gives CASSESGAETLHF.

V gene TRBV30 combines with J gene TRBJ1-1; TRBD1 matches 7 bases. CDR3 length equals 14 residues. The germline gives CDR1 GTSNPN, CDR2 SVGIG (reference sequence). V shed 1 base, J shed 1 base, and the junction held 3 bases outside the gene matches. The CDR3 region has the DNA TGTGCCTGGAGTGACAGGGGTCGGAACACTGAAGCTTTCTTT. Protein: CAWSDRGRNTEAFF.

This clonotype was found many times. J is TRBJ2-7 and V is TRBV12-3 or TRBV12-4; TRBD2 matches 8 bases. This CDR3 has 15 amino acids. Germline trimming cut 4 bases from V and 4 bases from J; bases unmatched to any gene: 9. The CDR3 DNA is TGTGCCAGCAGTTCTCGGGGGACTAGTCTTTACGAGCAGTACTTC. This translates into CASSSRGTSLYEQYF.

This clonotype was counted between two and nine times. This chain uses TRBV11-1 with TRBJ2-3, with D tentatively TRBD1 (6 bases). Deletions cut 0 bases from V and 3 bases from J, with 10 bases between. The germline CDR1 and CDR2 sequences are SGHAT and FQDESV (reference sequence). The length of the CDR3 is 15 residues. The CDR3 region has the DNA TGTGCCAGCAGCTTAGCGCACAGGGTTACAGATACGCAGTATTTT. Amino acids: CASSLAHRVTDTQYF.

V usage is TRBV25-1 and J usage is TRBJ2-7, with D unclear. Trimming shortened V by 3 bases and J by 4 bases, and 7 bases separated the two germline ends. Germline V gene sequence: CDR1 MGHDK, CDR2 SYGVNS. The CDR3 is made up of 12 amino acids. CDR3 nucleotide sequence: TGTGCCAGCAGTGAGTTGGGGTACGAGCAGTACTTC. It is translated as CASSELGYEQYF.

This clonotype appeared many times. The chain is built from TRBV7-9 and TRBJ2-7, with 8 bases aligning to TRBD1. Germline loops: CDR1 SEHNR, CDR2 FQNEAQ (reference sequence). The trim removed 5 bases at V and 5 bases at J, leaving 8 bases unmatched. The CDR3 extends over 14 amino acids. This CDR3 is CASSPSDRGNEQYF. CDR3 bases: TGTGCCAGCAGCCCATCAGACAGGGGAAACGAGCAGTACTTC.

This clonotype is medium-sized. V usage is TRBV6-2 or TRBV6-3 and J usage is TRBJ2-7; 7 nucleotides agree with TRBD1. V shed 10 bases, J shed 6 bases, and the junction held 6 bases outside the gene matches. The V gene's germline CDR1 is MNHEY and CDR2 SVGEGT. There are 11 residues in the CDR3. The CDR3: CATLEGAEQYF. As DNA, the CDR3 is TGTGCCACCCTTGAGGGGGCCGAGCAGTACTTC.

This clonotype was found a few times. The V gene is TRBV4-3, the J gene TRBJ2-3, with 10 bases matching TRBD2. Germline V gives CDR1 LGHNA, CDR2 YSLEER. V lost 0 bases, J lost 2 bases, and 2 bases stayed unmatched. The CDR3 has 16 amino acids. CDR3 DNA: TGCGCCAGCAGCCAAGATCTAGCGGGAGTCACAGATACGCAGTATTTT. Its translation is CASSQDLAGVTDTQYF.

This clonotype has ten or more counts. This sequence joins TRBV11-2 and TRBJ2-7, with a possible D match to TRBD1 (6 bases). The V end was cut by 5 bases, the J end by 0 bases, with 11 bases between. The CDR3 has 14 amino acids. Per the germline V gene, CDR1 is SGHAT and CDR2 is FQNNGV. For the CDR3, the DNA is TGTGCCAGCAGCCCCGGGACACACTCCTACGAGCAGTACTTC. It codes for CASSPGTHSYEQYF.

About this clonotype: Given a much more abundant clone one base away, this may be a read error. In nucleotides, the CDR3 is TGTGACAGCAGTGTTTTGGGAGGCTACACCTTC. It yields the protein CDSSVLGGYTF. The V and J genes are TRBV2 and TRBJ1-2; no clear D. This CDR3 is 11 amino acids long. Germline V CDR1 and CDR2: SNHLY, FYNNEI.

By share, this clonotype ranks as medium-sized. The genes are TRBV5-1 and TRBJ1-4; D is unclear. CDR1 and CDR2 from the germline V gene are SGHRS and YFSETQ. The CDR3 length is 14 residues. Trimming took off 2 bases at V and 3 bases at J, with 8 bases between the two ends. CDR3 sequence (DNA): TGCGCCAGCAGCTTAGAACGAGCTAATGAAAAACTGTTTTTT. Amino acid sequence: CASSLERANEKLFF.

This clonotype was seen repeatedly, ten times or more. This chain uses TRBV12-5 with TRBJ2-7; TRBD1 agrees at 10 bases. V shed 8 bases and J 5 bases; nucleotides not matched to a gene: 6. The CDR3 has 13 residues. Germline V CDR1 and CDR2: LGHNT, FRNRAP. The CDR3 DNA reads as TGTGCTAGTTTGGGACAGGGGTCCCACGAGCAGTACTTC. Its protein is CASLGQGSHEQYF. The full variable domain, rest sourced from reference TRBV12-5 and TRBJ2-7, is DARVTQTPRHKVTEMGQEVTMRCQPILGHNTVFWYRQTMMQGLELLAYFRNRAPLDDSGMPKDRFSAEMPDATLATLKIQPSEPRDSAVYFCASLGQGSHEQYFGPGTRLTVT.

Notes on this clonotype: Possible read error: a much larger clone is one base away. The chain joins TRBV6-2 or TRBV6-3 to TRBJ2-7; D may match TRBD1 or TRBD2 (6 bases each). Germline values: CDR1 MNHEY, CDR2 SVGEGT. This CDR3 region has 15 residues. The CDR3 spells CASSYFGRGQYEEYF. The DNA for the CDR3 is TGTGCCAGCAGTTACTTCGGCCGGGGGCAATACGAGGAGTACTTC.

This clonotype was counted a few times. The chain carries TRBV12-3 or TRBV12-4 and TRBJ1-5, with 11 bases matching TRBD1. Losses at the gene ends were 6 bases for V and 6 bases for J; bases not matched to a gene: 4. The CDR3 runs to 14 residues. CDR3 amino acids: CASSRTGGGQPQHF. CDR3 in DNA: TGTGCCAGCAGCCGGACAGGGGGCGGTCAGCCCCAGCATTTT.

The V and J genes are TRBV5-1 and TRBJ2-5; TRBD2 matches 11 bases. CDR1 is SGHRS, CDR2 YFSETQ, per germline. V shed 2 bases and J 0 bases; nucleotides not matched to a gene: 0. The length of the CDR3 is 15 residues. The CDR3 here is CASSFSGRDQETQYF. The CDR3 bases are TGCGCCAGCAGCTTTAGCGGGAGGGACCAAGAGACCCAGTACTTC. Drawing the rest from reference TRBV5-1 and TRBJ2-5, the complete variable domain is KAGVTQTPRYLIKTRGQQVTLSCSPISGHRSVSWYQQTPGQGLQFLFEYFSETQRNKGNFPGRFSGRQFSNSRSEMNVSTLELGDSALYLCASSFSGRDQETQYFGPGTRLLVL.

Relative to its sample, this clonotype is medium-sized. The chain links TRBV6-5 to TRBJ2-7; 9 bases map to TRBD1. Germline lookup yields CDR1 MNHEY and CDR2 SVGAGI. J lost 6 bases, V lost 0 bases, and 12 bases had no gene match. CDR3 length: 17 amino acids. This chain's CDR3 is CASSYSRTPGQGAEQYF. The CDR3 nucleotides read TGTGCCAGCAGTTACTCGAGGACCCCGGGACAGGGTGCCGAGCAGTACTTC.

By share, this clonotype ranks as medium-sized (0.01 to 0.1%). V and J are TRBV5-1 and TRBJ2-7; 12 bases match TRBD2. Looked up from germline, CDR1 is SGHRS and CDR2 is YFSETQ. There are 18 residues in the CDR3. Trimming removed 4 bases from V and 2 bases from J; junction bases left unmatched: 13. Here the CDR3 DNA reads TGCGCCAGCAGCCCAAAGACTAGCGGGGGACCCGACCCCTACGAGCAGTACTTC. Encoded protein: CASSPKTSGGPDPYEQYF. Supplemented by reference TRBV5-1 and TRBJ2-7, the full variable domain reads KAGVTQTPRYLIKTRGQQVTLSCSPISGHRSVSWYQQTPGQGLQFLFEYFSETQRNKGNFPGRFSGRQFSNSRSEMNVSTLELGDSALYLCASSPKTSGGPDPYEQYFGPGTRLTVT.

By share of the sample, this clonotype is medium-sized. The DNA for the CDR3 is TGTGCCATCAGTAGATCTTACGCTGAAGCTTTCTTT. It translates to CAISRSYAEAFF. This chain uses TRBV10-3 with TRBJ1-1, with D hard to call. CDR1 and CDR2 (germline): ENHRY, SYGVKD. The V end was cut by 5 bases, the J end by 6 bases, with 10 bases between. The CDR3 spans 12 residues.

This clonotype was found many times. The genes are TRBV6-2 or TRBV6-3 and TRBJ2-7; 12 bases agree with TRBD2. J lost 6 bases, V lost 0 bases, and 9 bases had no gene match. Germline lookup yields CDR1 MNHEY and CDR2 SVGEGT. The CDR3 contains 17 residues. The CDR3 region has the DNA TGTGCCAGCAGTTACTCGTCTAGCGGGAGGGATTTCTTCGAGCAGTACTTC. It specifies CASSYSSSGRDFFEQYF.

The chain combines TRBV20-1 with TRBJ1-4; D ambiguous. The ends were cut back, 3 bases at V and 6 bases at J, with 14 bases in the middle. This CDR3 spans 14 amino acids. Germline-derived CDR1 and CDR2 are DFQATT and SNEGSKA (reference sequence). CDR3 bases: TGCAGTGCTAGGAATAGGCGGCAGGATGAAAAACTGTTTTTT. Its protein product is CSARNRRQDEKLFF.

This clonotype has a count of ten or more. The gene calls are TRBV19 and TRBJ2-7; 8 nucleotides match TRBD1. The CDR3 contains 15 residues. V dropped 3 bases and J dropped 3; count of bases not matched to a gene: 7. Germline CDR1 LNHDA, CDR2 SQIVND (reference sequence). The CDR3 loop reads CASSISTGVNYEQYF. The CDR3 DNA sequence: TGTGCCAGTAGTATTTCGACAGGGGTTAACTACGAGCAGTACTTC.

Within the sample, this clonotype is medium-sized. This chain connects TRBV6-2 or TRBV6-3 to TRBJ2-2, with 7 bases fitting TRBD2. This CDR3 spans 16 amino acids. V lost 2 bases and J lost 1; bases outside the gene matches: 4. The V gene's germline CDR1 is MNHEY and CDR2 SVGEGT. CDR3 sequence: CASSYGGVMNTGELFF. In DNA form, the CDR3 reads TGTGCCAGCAGTTACGGGGGGGTTATGAACACCGGGGAGCTGTTTTTT.

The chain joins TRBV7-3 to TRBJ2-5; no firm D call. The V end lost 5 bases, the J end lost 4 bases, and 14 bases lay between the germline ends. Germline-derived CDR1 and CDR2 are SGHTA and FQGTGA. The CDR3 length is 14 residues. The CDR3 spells CASSRWGIGETQYF. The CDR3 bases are TGTGCCAGCAGCCGATGGGGTATCGGAGAGACCCAGTACTTC.

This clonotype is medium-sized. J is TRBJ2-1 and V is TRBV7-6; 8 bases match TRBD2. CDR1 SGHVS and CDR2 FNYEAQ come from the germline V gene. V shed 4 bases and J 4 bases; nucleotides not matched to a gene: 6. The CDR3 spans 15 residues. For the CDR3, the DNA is TGTGCCAGCAGCTCAACTAGCGGAGGTTACAATGAGCAGTTCTTC. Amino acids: CASSSTSGGYNEQFF.

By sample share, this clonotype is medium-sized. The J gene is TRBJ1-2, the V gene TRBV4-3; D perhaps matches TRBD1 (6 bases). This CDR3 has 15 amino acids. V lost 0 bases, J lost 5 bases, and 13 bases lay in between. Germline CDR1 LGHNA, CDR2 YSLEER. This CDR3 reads CASSQDSGGLYGYTF. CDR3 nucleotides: TGCGCCAGCAGCCAAGATTCGGGGGGCTTGTATGGCTACACCTTC.

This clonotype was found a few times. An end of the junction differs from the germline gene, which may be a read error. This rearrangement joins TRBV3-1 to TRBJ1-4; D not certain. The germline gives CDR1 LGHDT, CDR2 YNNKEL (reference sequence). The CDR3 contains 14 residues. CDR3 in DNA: TGTGCCAGAAGCCAGTTGGTAGGCGGGAAAAAACTGTTTTTT. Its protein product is CARSQLVGGKKLFF.